Listed here are 14 T cell receptor beta chains from one sample, sequenced in a study of T cell changes during pregnancy in multiple sclerosis. Method: immunoSEQ multiplex PCR; TCRdb's copy keeps in-frame clones and lacks some. The table has roughly 40,000 clones, 92% seen once. Sequences were derived from CD4+ T cells from peripheral blood mononuclear cells, sampled before pregnancy. The receptors stem from a female donor with multiple sclerosis, enrolled in a pregnancy study.

The rearrangement joins TRBV5-6 to TRBJ2-3; weak D call: TRBD2 (5 bases). The CDR3 contains 15 residues. The V gene lost 4 bases and the J gene lost 2 bases, with 14 bases spanning the gap. Germline CDR1 is SGHDT and CDR2 is YYEEEE. CDR3 region: CASSVLSVDTDTQYF. CDR3 nucleotide sequence: TGTGCCAGCAGCGTGCTTAGCGTGGACACAGATACGCAGTATTTT.

The CDR3 DNA reads as TGTGCCAGCAGTGTGACTACCAACAATGAGCAGTTCTTC. It encodes CASSVTTNNEQFF. V gene TRBV2 combines with J gene TRBJ2-1; maybe TRBD2 (5 bases). With 4 bases removed from V and 5 bases from J, the gap between germline ends came to 9 bases. The CDR3 contains 13 residues. Germline CDR1 is SNHLY and CDR2 is FYNNEI.

The rearrangement joins TRBV19 to TRBJ2-5; TRBD2 agrees at 13 bases. The CDR3 consists of 16 residues. The V gene's germline CDR1 is LNHDA and CDR2 SQIVND (reference sequence). The V gene end was trimmed by 5 bases and the J gene end by 5 bases; junction bases not matched to a gene: 8. CDR3 sequence (DNA): TGTGCCAGTAGTCCCCAGGGACTAGCGGGAAGGGAGACCCAGTACTTC. Its protein is CASSPQGLAGRETQYF.

V is TRBV18 and J is TRBJ2-7; TRBD2 matches 13 bases. There are 17 residues in the CDR3. Unmatched junction bases numbered 8, after V lost 0 bases and J lost 6 bases. The V gene's germline CDR1 is KGHSH and CDR2 LQKENI. CDR3 DNA sequence: TGTGCCAGCTCACCACCCCTACTAGCGGGAGGGGCCCTCGAGCAGTACTTC. Protein sequence: CASSPPLLAGGALEQYF.

The chain carries TRBV5-1 and TRBJ2-6; D is possibly TRBD1 (5 bases). Per the germline V gene, CDR1 is SGHRS and CDR2 is YFSETQ. The CDR3 length is 18 residues. Trimming took 1 base from V and 0 from J, leaving 14 bases between them. This CDR3 is CASSLMPGLGSGANVLTF. CDR3 in DNA: TGCGCCAGCAGCTTGATGCCAGGGTTAGGCTCTGGGGCCAACGTCCTGACTTTC.

The chain carries TRBV5-1 and TRBJ2-7; D is possibly TRBD2 (5 bases). The V gene's germline CDR1 is SGHRS and CDR2 YFSETQ. CDR3 length: 12 residues. V dropped 3 bases and J dropped 3 bases, with 7 bases sitting between them. CDR3 sequence: CASSSGFYEQYF. For the CDR3, the DNA is TGCGCCAGCAGCTCGGGGTTCTACGAGCAGTACTTC.

Here the CDR3 DNA reads TGTGCCAGCAGCCTACGACTGGCTTACAATGAGCAGTTCTTC. Translation gives CASSLRLAYNEQFF. This chain connects TRBV7-2 to TRBJ2-1, with unresolved D. Germline CDR1 is SGHTA and CDR2 is FQGNSA. Trimming took 5 bases from V and 4 from J, leaving 12 bases between them. This CDR3 contains 14 residues.

The chain combines TRBV7-2 with TRBJ1-2, with 8 positions matching TRBD1. The CDR3 has 16 amino acids. Trimming cost V 5 bases and J 4 bases; bases outside gene matches: 12. Germline V gene lookup returns CDR1 SGHTA and CDR2 FQGNSA. This chain's CDR3 is CASSARQGFGFYGYTF. CDR3 sequence (DNA): TGTGCCAGCAGCGCAAGACAGGGGTTCGGCTTCTATGGCTACACCTTC.

The chain has TRBV4-2 and TRBJ2-1; 12 nucleotides align to TRBD2. The ends lost 3 bases at V and 0 bases at J; junction bases unmatched: 6. In germline, CDR1 is LGHNA, CDR2 YNFKEQ. The CDR3 loop spans 18 amino acids. This CDR3 is CASSHDQLAGGSYNEQFF. For the CDR3, the DNA is TGTGCCAGCAGCCACGATCAACTAGCGGGAGGCTCCTACAATGAGCAGTTCTTC.

This chain uses TRBV30 with TRBJ2-7; 9 bases are shared with TRBD2. The germline CDR1 and CDR2 sequences are GTSNPN and SVGIG (reference sequence). The ends lost 2 bases at V and 6 bases at J; junction bases unmatched: 8. The CDR3 loop spans 14 amino acids. Here the CDR3 reads CAWSRGASGAEQYF. The CDR3 nucleotides are TGTGCCTGGAGTAGAGGGGCTAGCGGGGCCGAGCAGTACTTC.

The chain combines TRBV7-2 with TRBJ1-4; 8 nucleotides match TRBD1. The V gene's germline CDR1 is SGHTA and CDR2 FQGNSA. J lost 2 bases, V lost 1 base, and 9 bases had no gene match. The CDR3 length is 18 residues. The CDR3 DNA reads as TGTGCCAGCAGCTTAGGGCTACAGGGGGGGTGGACTAATGAAAAACTGTTTTTT. This codes for CASSLGLQGGWTNEKLFF.

This clone showed up just once. V is TRBV27 and J is TRBJ1-4, with TRBD1 matching 10 bases. The V gene's germline CDR1 is MNHEY and CDR2 SMNVEV (reference sequence). The CDR3 covers 15 residues. With V trimmed by 3 bases and J by 8 bases, 6 bases remained unmatched. The CDR3 here is CASSLTGGRREKLFF. The CDR3 nucleotides are TGTGCCAGCAGTTTGACAGGGGGCCGGAGGGAAAAACTGTTTTTT.

This clone was seen a single time. The genes are TRBV14 and TRBJ1-5; D not certain. The CDR3 has 12 amino acids. V was trimmed by 6 bases and J by 0 bases, leaving 3 bases between them. Germline CDR1 reads SGHDN; CDR2 reads FVKESK. CDR3 residues: CASSLSNQPQHF. The CDR3 DNA is TGTGCCAGCAGTCTTAGCAATCAGCCCCAGCATTTT.

J is TRBJ2-7 and V is TRBV5-5; D is undetermined. This CDR3 is 15 amino acids long. Trimming left V 1 base short and J 0 bases short, with 11 bases between. Germline CDR1 and CDR2: SGHKS and YYEKEE (reference sequence). The CDR3 sequence is CASSLPRLSSYEQYF. In nucleotides, the CDR3 is TGTGCCAGCAGCTTGCCGCGGTTGAGCTCCTACGAGCAGTACTTC. The whole variable domain, remainder taken from reference TRBV5-5 and TRBJ2-7, is DAGVTQSPTHLIKTRGQQVTLRCSPISGHKSVSWYQQVLGQGPQFIFQYYEKEERGRGNFPDRFSARQFPNYSSELNVNALLLGDSALYLCASSLPRLSSYEQYFGPGTRLTVT.